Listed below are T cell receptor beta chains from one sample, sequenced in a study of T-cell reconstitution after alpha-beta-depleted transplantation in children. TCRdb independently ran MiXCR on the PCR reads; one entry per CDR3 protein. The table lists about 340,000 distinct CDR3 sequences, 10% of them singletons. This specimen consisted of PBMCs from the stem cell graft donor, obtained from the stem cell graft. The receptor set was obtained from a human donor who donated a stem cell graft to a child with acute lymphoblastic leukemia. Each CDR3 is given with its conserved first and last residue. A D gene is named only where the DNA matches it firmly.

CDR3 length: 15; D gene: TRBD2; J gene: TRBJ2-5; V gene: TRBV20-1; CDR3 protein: CSARSGGMYQETQYF
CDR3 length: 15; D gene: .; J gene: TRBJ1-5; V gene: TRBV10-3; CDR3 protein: CATLKSRDSNQPQHF
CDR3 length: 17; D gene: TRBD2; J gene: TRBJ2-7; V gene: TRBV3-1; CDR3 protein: CASSQAGGRTTGHEQYF
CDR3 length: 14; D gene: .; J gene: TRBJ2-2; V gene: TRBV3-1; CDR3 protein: CASNFQGTTGELFF
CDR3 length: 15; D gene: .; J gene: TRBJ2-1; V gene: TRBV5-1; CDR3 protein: CASSRNVAGNNEQFF
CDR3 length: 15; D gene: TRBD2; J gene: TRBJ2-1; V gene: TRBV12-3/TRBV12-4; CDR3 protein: CASSPGTSGRIEQFF
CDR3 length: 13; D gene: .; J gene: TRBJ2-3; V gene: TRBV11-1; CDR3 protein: CASSPYTPDTQYF
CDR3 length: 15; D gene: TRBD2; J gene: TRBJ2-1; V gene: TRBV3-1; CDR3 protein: CASGLAGLSYNEQFF
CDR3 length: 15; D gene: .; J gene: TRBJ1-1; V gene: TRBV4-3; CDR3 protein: CASSQRPTMNTEAFF
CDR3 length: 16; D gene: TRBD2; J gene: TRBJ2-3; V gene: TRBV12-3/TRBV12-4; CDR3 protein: CASSRQIAGPTDTQYF
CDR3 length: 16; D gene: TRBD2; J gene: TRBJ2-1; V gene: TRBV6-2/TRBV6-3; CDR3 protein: CASRPLTSGRVNEQFF
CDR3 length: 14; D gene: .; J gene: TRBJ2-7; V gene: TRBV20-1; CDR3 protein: CSASYRDWFYEQYF
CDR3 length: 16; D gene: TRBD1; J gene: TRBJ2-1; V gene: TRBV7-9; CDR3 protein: CASSSTQGKTSNEQFF
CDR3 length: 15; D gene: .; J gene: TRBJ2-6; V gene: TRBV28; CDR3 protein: CASSPQVSGANVLTF
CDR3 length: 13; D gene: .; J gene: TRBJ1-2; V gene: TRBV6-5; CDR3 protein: CASSWTPEGGYTF
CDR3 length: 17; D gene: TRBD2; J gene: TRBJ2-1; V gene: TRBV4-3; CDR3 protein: CASSPRTSRSSYNEQFF
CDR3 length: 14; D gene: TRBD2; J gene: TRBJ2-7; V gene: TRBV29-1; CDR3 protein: CSVELAGVIYEQYF
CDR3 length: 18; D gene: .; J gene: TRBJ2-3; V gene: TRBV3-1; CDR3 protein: CASSQGGPQGSFTDTQYF
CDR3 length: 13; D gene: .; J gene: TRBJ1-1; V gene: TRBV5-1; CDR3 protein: CASSLDGITEAFF
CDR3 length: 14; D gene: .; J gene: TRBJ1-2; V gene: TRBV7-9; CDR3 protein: CASSWPPSLIEGTF
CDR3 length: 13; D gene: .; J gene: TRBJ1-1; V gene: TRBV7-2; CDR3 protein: CASSLSRESEAFF
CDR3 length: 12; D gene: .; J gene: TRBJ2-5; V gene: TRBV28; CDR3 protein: CASRQGLETQYF
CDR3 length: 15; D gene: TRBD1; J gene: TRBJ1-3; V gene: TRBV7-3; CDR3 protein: CASSLSGTDGNTIYF
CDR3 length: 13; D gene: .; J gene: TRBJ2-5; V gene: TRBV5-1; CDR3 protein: CASSLQGGETQYF
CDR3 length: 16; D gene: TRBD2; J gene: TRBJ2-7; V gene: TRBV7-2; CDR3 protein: CASSFVTSGSGGEQYF
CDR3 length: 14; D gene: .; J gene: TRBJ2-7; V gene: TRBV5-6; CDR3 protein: CASSLGAVPYEQYF
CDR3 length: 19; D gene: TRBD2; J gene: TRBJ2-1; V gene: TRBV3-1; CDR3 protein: CASSHNLPLSGRLYNEQFF
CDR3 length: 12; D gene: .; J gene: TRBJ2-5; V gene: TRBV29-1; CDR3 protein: CSGGRTQETQYF
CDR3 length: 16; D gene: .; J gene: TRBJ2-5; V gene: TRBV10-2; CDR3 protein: CASSDLLAGTQETQYF